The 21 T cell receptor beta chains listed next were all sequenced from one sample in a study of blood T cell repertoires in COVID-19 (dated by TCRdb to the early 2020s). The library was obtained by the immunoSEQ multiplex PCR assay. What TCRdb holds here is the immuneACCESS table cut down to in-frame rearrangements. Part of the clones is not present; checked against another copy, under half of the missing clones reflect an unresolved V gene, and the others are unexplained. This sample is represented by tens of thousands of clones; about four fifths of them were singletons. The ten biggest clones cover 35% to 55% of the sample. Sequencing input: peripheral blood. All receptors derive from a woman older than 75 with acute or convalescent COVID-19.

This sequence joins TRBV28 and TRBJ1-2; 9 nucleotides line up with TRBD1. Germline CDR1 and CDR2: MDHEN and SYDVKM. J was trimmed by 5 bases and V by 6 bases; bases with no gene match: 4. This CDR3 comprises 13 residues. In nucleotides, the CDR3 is TGTGCCAGCAGCGGGACAGGGTTTTATGGCTACACCTTC. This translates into CASSGTGFYGYTF.

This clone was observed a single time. CDR3 in amino acids: CASSWGTSGVRNEQFF. Here the CDR3 DNA reads TGTGCCAGCAGCTGGGGGACTAGCGGGGTCCGAAATGAGCAGTTCTTC. The V and J genes are TRBV7-2 and TRBJ2-1, with 13 bases that match TRBD2. In germline, CDR1 is SGHTA, CDR2 FQGNSA. This CDR3 comprises 16 residues. J gave up 7 bases and V 4 bases, and 7 bases lay outside the gene matches.

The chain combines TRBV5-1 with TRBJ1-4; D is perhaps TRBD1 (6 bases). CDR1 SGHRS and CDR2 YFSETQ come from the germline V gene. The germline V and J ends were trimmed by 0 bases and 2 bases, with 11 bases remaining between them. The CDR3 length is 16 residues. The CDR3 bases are TGCGCCAGCAGCTTGGTCGGGGGGGCGACTAATGAAAAACTGTTTTTT. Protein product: CASSLVGGATNEKLFF. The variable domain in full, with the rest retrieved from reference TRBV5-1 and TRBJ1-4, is KAGVTQTPRYLIKTRGQQVTLSCSPISGHRSVSWYQQTPGQGLQFLFEYFSETQRNKGNFPGRFSGRQFSNSRSEMNVSTLELGDSALYLCASSLVGGATNEKLFFGSGTQLSVL.

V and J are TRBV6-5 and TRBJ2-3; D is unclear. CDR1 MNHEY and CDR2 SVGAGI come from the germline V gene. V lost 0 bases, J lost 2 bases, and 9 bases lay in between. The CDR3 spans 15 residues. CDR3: CASSYSIVFTDTQYF. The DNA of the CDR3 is TGTGCCAGCAGTTACTCGATAGTCTTCACAGATACGCAGTATTTT.

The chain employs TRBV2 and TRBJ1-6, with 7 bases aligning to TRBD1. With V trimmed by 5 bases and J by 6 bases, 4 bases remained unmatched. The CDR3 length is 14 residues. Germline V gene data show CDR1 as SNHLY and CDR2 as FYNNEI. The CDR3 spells CASSLTGRNSPLHF. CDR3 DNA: TGTGCCAGCAGTCTGACAGGGCGTAATTCACCCCTCCACTTT.

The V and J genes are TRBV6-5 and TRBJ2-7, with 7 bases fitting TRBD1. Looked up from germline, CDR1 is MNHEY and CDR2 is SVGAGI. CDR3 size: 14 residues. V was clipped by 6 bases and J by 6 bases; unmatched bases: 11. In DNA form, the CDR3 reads TGTGCCAGCAGCATACGACAGGGATCGGGCGAGCAGTACTTC. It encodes CASSIRQGSGEQYF.

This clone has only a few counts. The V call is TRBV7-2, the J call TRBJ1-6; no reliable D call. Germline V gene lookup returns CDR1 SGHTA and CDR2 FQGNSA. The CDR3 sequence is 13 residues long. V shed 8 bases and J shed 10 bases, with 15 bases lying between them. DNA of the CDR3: TGTGCCAGCGGGAGGTCGTTGGAATCACCCCTCCACTTT. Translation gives CASGRSLESPLHF.

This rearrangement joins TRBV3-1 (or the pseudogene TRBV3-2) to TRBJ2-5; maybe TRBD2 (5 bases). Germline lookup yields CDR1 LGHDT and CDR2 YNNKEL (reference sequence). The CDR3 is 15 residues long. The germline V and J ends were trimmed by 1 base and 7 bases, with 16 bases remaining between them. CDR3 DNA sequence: TGTGCCAGCAGCCAAGTTAACGGTGAGGGTGCGACCCAGTACTTC. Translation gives CASSQVNGEGATQYF.

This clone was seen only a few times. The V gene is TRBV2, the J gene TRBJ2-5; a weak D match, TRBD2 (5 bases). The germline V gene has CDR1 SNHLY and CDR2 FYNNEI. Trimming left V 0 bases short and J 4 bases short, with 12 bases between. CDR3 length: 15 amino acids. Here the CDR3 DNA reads TGTGCCAGCAGTGAAGCTCCCCTAGGAGGAGAGACCCAGTACTTC. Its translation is CASSEAPLGGETQYF.

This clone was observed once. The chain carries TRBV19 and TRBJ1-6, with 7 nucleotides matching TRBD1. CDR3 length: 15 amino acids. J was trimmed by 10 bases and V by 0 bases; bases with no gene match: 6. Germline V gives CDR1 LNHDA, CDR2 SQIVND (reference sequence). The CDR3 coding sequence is TGTGCCAGTAGTATAGATAAGCAGGGGGAATCACCCCTCCACTTT. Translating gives CASSIDKQGESPLHF.

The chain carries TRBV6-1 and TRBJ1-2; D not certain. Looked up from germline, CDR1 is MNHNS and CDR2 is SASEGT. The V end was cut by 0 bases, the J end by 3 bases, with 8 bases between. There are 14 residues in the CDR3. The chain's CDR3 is CASSEAAGYYGYTF. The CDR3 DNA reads TGTGCCAGCAGTGAAGCGGCGGGATACTATGGCTACACCTTC.

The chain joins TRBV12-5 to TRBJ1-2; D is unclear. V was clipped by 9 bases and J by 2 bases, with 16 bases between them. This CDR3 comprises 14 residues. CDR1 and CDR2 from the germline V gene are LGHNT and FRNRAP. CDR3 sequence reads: CASSSGYPNYGYTF. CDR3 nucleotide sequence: TGTGCTAGCTCATCGGGGTATCCCAACTATGGCTACACCTTC.

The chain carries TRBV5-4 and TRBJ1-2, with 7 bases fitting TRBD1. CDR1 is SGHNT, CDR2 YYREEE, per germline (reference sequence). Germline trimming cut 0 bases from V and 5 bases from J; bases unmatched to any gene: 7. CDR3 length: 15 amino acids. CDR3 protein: CASSLEGQDLYGYTF. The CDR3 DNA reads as TGTGCCAGCAGCTTGGAAGGACAGGATCTATATGGCTACACCTTC.

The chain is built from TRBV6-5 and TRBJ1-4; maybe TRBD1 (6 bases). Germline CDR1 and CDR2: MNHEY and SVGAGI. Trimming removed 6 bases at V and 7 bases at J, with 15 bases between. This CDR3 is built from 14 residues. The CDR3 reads CASSEGLRGEKLFF. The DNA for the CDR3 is TGTGCCAGCAGCGAGGGGCTCAGGGGTGAAAAACTGTTTTTT.

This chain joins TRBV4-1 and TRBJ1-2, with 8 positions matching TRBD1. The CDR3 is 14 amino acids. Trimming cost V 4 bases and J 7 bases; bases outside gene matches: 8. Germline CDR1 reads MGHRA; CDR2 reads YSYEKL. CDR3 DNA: TGCGCCAGCAGCCTAAACCACGGGACAGGTGGCTACACCTTC. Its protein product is CASSLNHGTGGYTF.

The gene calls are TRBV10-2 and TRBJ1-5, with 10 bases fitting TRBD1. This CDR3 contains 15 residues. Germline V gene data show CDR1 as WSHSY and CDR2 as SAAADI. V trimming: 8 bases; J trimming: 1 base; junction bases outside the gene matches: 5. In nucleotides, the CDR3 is TGCGCCAGCGGGGGGACAGGGGAGAGCAATCAGCCCCAGCATTTT. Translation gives CASGGTGESNQPQHF.

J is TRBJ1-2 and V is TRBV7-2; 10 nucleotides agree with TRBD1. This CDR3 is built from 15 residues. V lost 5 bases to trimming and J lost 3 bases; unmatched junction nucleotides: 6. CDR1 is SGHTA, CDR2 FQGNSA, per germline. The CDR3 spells CASSPRQGAYYGYTF. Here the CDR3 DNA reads TGTGCCAGCAGCCCCCGACAGGGGGCGTACTATGGCTACACCTTC. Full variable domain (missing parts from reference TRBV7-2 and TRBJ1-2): GAGVSQSPSNKVTEKGKDVELRCDPISGHTALYWYRQSLGQGLEFLIYFQGNSAPDKSGLPSDRFSAERTGGSVSTLTIQRTQQEDSAVYLCASSPRQGAYYGYTFGSGTRLTVV.

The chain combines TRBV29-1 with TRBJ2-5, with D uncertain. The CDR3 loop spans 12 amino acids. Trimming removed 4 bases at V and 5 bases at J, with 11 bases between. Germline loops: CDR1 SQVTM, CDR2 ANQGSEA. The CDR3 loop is CSVASSGETQYF. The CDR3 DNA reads TGCAGCGTTGCCAGCTCCGGGGAGACCCAGTACTTC. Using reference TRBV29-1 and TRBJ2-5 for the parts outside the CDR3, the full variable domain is SAVISQKPSRDICQRGTSLTIQCQVDSQVTMMFWYRQQPGQSLTLIATANQGSEATYESGFVIDKFPISRPNLTFSTLTVSNMSPEDSSIYLCSVASSGETQYFGPGTRLLVL.

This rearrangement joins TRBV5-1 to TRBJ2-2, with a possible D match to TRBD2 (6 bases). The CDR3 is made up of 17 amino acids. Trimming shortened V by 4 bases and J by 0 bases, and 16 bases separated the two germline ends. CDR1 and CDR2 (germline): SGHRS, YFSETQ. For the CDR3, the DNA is TGCGCCAGCAGCCCGACTAGGGATTCTTCGAACACCGGGGAGCTGTTTTTT. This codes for CASSPTRDSSNTGELFF.

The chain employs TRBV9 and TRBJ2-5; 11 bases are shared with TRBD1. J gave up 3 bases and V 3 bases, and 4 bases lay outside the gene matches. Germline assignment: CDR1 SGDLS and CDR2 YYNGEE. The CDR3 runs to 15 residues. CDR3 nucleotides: TGTGCCAGCAGCGACCGGGACAGGGGGGAAGAGACCCAGTACTTC. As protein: CASSDRDRGEETQYF. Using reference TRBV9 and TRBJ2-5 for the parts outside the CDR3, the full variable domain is DSGVTQTPKHLITATGQRVTLRCSPRSGDLSVYWYQQSLDQGLQFLIQYYNGEERAKGNILERFSAQQFPDLHSELNLSSLELGDSALYFCASSDRDRGEETQYFGPGTRLLVL.

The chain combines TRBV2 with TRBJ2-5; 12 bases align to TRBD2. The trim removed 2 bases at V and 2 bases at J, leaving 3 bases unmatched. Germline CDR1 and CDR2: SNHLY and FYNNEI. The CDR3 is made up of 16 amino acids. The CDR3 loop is CASSELLAGGQETQYF. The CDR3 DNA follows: TGTGCCAGCAGTGAACTCCTAGCGGGGGGGCAAGAGACCCAGTACTTC.